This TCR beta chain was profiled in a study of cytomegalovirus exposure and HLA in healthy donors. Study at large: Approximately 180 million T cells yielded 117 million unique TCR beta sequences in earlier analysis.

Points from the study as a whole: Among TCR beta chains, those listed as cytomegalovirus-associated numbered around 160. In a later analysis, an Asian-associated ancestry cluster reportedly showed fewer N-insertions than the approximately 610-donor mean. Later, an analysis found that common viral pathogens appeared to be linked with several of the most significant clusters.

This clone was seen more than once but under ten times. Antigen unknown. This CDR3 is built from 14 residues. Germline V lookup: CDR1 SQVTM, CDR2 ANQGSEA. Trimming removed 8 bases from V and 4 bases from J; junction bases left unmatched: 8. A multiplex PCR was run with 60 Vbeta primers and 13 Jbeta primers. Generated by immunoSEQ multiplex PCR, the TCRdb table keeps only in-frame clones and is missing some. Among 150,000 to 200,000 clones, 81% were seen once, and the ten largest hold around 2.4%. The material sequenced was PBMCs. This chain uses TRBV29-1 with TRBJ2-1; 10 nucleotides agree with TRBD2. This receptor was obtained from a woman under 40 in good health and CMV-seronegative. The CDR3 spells CSLTSGRAYNEQFF. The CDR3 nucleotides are TGCAGCCTTACGAGCGGGAGGGCATACAATGAGCAGTTCTTC.